This T cell receptor beta chain was retrieved from a study of blood T cell repertoires in COVID-19. Study context: PBMCs, B-cell-depleted T cells, or T cells provided the cDNA or gDNA that made up the material.

The age range of participants was 18 to 89 years, with residence in about two dozen US areas. Trimming removed 0 bases from V and 4 bases from J, with 14 bases in between. CDR1 and CDR2 (germline): SGHRS, YFSETQ. The CDR3 runs to 15 residues. Original data processing: Quantification of nucleated cells was approximated via reference gene primer amplification. The repertoire was sequenced with immunoSEQ multiplex PCR; TCRdb's copy has only in-frame clones and lacks some. The V and J calls and clone size come from that table; D and trimming were worked out from the DNA. Here the sample spans over 250,000 clones, about 87% being singletons.

The sequencing sample was made of PBMCs or T cells enriched from blood (not recorded which). The TCR was taken from a woman between 18 and 29 years old who had recovered from COVID-19. The chain couples TRBV5-1 to TRBJ2-7; a possible D gene is TRBD1 (6 bases). The CDR3 sequence is CASSLEGTNLYEQYF. The CDR3 bases are TGCGCCAGCAGCTTGGAAGGGACAAACTTATACGAGCAGTACTTC.